Listed below are T cell receptor beta chains from one sample, sequenced in a study of blood T cell repertoires in COVID-19. Clones were read by immunoSEQ multiplex PCR, and TCRdb kept only the in-frame ones, dropping some. The repertoire has approximately 150,000 clones, around 85% of them found once; the top ten carry under 6%. The specimen sequenced was peripheral blood. These receptors all stem from a human donor in a cohort sampled during active COVID-19. Each CDR3 is given with its conserved first and last residue. The D gene is left open where the match is weak. Clone sizes are given selectively: once, few, many, or a class where the clone is expanded.

>TRBD1|-|TRBJ1-4|16|TRBV5-1
TGCGCCAGCAGCTCGCAACGACAGGGAACTAATGAAAAACTGTTTTTT
CASSSQRQGTNEKLFF
>-|few|TRBJ1-6|13|TRBV18
TGTGCCAGCTCACAAGGGGTTAATTCACCCCTCCACTTT
CASSQGVNSPLHF
>TRBD1|-|TRBJ1-4|19|TRBV2
TGTGCCAGCAGTGGTAGGACAGGGTTAATGGGGTCGACTAATGAAAAACTGTTTTTT
CASSGRTGLMGSTNEKLFF
>TRBD1|-|TRBJ1-6|14|TRBV10-2
TGCGCCAGCAGCCAGACAGGGAATAATTCACCCCTCCACTTT
CASSQTGNNSPLHF
>TRBD1|once|TRBJ2-1|16|TRBV28
TGTGCCAGCATGTCAGGGGGATCCCGCTCCTACAATGAGCAGTTCTTC
CASMSGGSRSYNEQFF
>TRBD1|-|TRBJ1-1|15|TRBV4-1
TGCGCCAGCAGCCCGAGACAGGGGACAGCTACTGAAGCTTTCTTT
CASSPRQGTATEAFF
>TRBD2|-|TRBJ2-2|15|TRBV28
TGTGCCAGCAACGAGCGGGGGGGCCCAACCGGGGAGCTGTTTTTT
CASNERGGPTGELFF
>-|-|TRBJ2-3|15|TRBV7-2
TGTGCCAGCAGCTTGGCAGGGCCCCCCGCAGATACGCAGTATTTT
CASSLAGPPADTQYF
>-|-|TRBJ2-7|13|TRBV9
TGTGCCAGCAGCGTAGGGGCAGCCTACGAGCAGTACTTC
CASSVGAAYEQYF
>TRBD1|once|TRBJ1-1|16|TRBV15
TGTGCCACCAGCAGAGCCTTGGGGACAGGGGACACTGAAGCTTTCTTT
CATSRALGTGDTEAFF
>-|once|TRBJ1-2|14|TRBV28
TGTGCCAGCAGCACTGGACAGCCAGACTATGGCTACACCTTC
CASSTGQPDYGYTF
>TRBD2|-|TRBJ2-7|13|TRBV28
TGTGCCAGCAGAAACTACCTGGGGGGGTGGCAGTACTTC
CASRNYLGGWQYF
>TRBD1|-|TRBJ1-1|14|TRBV4-3
TGCGCCAGCAGCCAAGATACAGGGGGCACTGAAGCTTTCTTT
CASSQDTGGTEAFF
>-|-|TRBJ2-5|14|TRBV2
TGTGCCAGCATCATCTACGGGAGCTGGGAGACCCAGTACTTC
CASIIYGSWETQYF
>-|-|TRBJ2-1|14|TRBV5-4
TGTGCCAGCAGTCCAATGAGGGCAGCCAATGAGCAGTTCTTC
CASSPMRAANEQFF
>-|once|TRBJ2-3|15|TRBV24-1
TGTGCCACCAGTGACCCGCGGGCCCGCACAGATACGCAGTATTTT
CATSDPRARTDTQYF
>TRBD2|-|TRBJ2-5|15|TRBV7-8
TGTGCCAGCAGATCTAGCGGGAGGGACCAAGAGACCCAGTACTTC
CASRSSGRDQETQYF
>-|-|TRBJ1-4|15|TRBV7-2
TGTGCCAGCAGCGCCATACTCGCAACTAATGAAAAACTGTTTTTT
CASSAILATNEKLFF
>-|-|TRBJ1-1|13|TRBV4-1
TGCGCCAGCAGCCAAGGTCGAGGAGAGAAAGCTTTCTTT
CASSQGRGEKAFF
>-|-|TRBJ2-7|17|TRBV5-6
TGTGCCAGCAGCTTGGGCCGTAGCAGTTGGGTACTCTACGAGCAGTACTTC
CASSLGRSSWVLYEQYF
>-|-|TRBJ1-5|15|TRBV30
TGTGCCTGGACTCCTTCTGGGGGGGCCAATCAGCCCCAGCATTTT
CAWTPSGGANQPQHF
>-|-|TRBJ2-3|14|TRBV5-4
TGTGCCAGCAGCTTGGTGGGGGAGGCAGATACGCAGTATTTT
CASSLVGEADTQYF
>TRBD1|-|TRBJ2-7|18|TRBV28
TGTGCCAGCAGTTCCCACGGGACAGGGCCCCCGAGCTCCTACGAGCAGTACTTC
CASSSHGTGPPSSYEQYF
>TRBD1|-|TRBJ2-3|15|TRBV7-9
TGTGCCAGCAGCGAAGGACAGGGGGAAATAGATACGCAGTATTTT
CASSEGQGEIDTQYF
>-|-|TRBJ2-7|14|TRBV7-8
TGTGCCAGCAGCATGTGGCCTTCACCCAACCAGCAGTACTTC
CASSMWPSPNQQYF
>TRBD1|-|TRBJ1-2|15|TRBV7-2
TGTGCCAGCAGCTTAGAAGGGGGCGCAGACTATGGCTACACCTTC
CASSLEGGADYGYTF
>-|-|TRBJ2-2|16|TRBV11-2
TGTGCCAGCAGCTTACTTGGAGGGCCCGGCACCGGGGAGCTGTTTTTT
CASSLLGGPGTGELFF
>-|-|TRBJ1-1|15|TRBV28
TGTGCCAGCAGTCCTCCCGGACTGGGTATGACTGAAGCTTTCTTT
CASSPPGLGMTEAFF
>TRBD2|-|TRBJ2-7|13|TRBV19
TGTGCCACCGAGACTAGCGGGGGCTACGAGCAGTACTTC
CATETSGGYEQYF
>-|-|TRBJ1-6|18|TRBV7-2
TGTGCCAGCAGCTCTCGCCTTTCTGCAGGGGTGGGGAATTCACCCCTCCACTTT
CASSSRLSAGVGNSPLHF
>TRBD1|few|TRBJ2-7|16|TRBV5-4
TGTGCCAGCAGCACCCGGACAGGGGGTTTAGGCTACGAGCAGTACTTC
CASSTRTGGLGYEQYF
>-|-|TRBJ1-5|14|TRBV30
TGTGCCTGGAAGGGGAAAAGGTCGGATCAGCCCCAGCATTTT
CAWKGKRSDQPQHF
>-|-|TRBJ2-7|15|TRBV7-6
TGTGCCAGCAGTCCCGAGGGAGGCACAGCCTACGAGCAGTACTTC
CASSPEGGTAYEQYF
>TRBD2|-|TRBJ2-7|18|TRBV7-8
TGTGCCAGCAGCCCGCCGACCCTAGCGGGAGGGCCCTATAACGAGCAGTACTTC
CASSPPTLAGGPYNEQYF
>TRBD2|-|TRBJ2-7|15|TRBV27
TGTGCCAGCAGCTGGACTAGCGGGGGCCCCTACGAGCAGTACTTC
CASSWTSGGPYEQYF
>-|-|TRBJ2-7|13|TRBV7-8
TGTGCCAGCAGCTTAGATCACTACTCCGAGCAGTACTTC
CASSLDHYSEQYF
>-|-|TRBJ1-6|16|TRBV18
TGTGCCAGCTCACCACGAGAGAGGGAAAGCAATTCACCCCTCCACTTT
CASSPRERESNSPLHF
>-|-|TRBJ2-4|15|TRBV28
TGTGCCAGCAGCCATCAAACTTTAGCCAAAAACATTCAGTACTTC
CASSHQTLAKNIQYF
>-|-|TRBJ1-2|15|TRBV9
TGTGCCAGCAGCGTAACCCCCACCGACAGCTATGGCTACACCTTC
CASSVTPTDSYGYTF
>-|few|TRBJ2-1|13|TRBV6-4
TGTGCCAGCAGTGACTCGGACAACAATGAGCAGTTCTTC
CASSDSDNNEQFF
>-|once|TRBJ2-3|16|TRBV7-8
TGTGCCAGCAGCTTAGGAGGTGGCGGGGGCACAGATACGCAGTATTTT
CASSLGGGGGTDTQYF
>-|-|TRBJ2-1|17|TRBV7-8
TGTGCCAGCAGCTTAGGGGCGGGCCTAATCTCCTACAATGAGCAGTTCTTC
CASSLGAGLISYNEQFF
>TRBD2|once|TRBJ2-1|13|TRBV10-3
TGTGCCATCAGCAGCGGGATCAAAAATGAGCAGTTCTTC
CAISSGIKNEQFF
>TRBD1|-|TRBJ2-7|13|TRBV2
TGTGCCAGCAGGGACAGGGGTCCCTACGAGCAGTACTTC
CASRDRGPYEQYF
>TRBD1|-|TRBJ1-2|15|TRBV24-1
TGTGCCACCAGTGACTTCCAGGGGGCAGGCTATGGCTACACCTTC
CATSDFQGAGYGYTF
>-|-|TRBJ2-7|13|TRBV28
TGTGCCAGCAGTTTTTTGGCCTCCTACGAGCAGTACTTC
CASSFLASYEQYF